Each of the 25 T cell receptor beta chains below was sequenced from the same sample in a study of T cells in women clearing cervical HPV infection. TCRdb's copy holds only in-frame clones and misses some; the assay was immunoSEQ multiplex PCR. This sample carries tens of thousands of clones, with approximately 5.2% going to the ten biggest clones. Source material: blood buffy coat. All receptors derive from a woman between 18 and 69 years old with a cervical HPV16 infection that either progressed to CIN3+ or cleared (not recorded which).

The sequenced part of the CDR3 DNA is TGCAGTGCTACGCGGACTAGCGGTCGGGATGAG. Translated, it gives CSATRTSGRDE. In full, the CDR3 reads CSATRTSGRDEQFF. The V call is TRBV20-1, the J call TRBJ2-1; TRBD2 aligns across 10 bases. From the germline J gene comes the end of the CDR3, since the read stops 3 residues before it. Germline V lookup: CDR1 DFQATT, CDR2 SNEGSKA (reference sequence). Trimming removed 4 bases from V and 8 bases from J; junction bases left unmatched: 8. There are 14 residues in the CDR3.

A word on this clone: The read ends 3 residues shy of where the CDR3 ends; the end is completed using the germline J gene. The V and J genes are TRBV11-3 and TRBJ2-5, with 7 bases matching TRBD1. In germline, CDR1 is SGHNT, CDR2 YENEEA. With V trimmed by 5 bases and J by 3 bases, 3 bases remained unmatched. This CDR3 has 13 amino acids. CDR3 loop: CASSRGPKETQYF. The DNA read from the CDR3 is TGTGCCAGCAGCAGGGGGCCGAAAGAGACC. Full variable domain (outside the CDR3, taken from reference TRBV11-3 and TRBJ2-5): EAGVVQSPRYKIIEKKQPVAFWCNPISGHNTLYWYLQNLGQGPELLIRYENEEAVDDSQLPKDRFSAERLKGVDSTLKIQPAELGDSAVYLCASSRGPKETQYFGPGTRLLVL.

A word on this clone: The CDR3 end lies 3 residues beyond the end of the read and is filled in from the germline J gene. J is TRBJ1-1 and V is TRBV12-3 or TRBV12-4, with D unclear. Trimming left V 6 bases short and J 5 bases short, with 10 bases between. The CDR3 is 12 amino acids. The sequenced part of the CDR3 DNA is TGTGCCAGCAGCTTCGGTGGTACTGAA. Translation: CASSFGGTE. The CDR3 as a whole reads CASSFGGTEAFF.

In regard to this clone: Read coverage stops 3 residues before the CDR3 terminus; the germline J gene supplies the remainder. V and J are TRBV7-9 and TRBJ1-2; D call uncertain. There are 15 residues in the CDR3. Looked up from germline, CDR1 is SEHNR and CDR2 is FQNEAQ (reference sequence). The CDR3 loop is CASSWALAGNNDYTF. The DNA read from the CDR3 is TGTGCCAGCAGCTGGGCCCTAGCGGGGAACAATGAC.

A word on this clone: From the germline J gene comes the end of the CDR3, since the read stops 3 residues before it. The genes are TRBV4-1 and TRBJ1-5, with TRBD1 matching over 11 bases. Per the germline V gene, CDR1 is MGHRA and CDR2 is YSYEKL. This CDR3 has 17 residues. J gave up 5 bases and V 0 bases, and 6 bases lay outside the gene matches. The CDR3 is CASSQEDRGRRDQPQHF. The covered CDR3 bases are TGCGCCAGCAGCCAAGAGGACAGGGGGCGGCGGGATCAGCCC.

To note about this clone: Sequencing ends 3 residues short of the CDR3 end; the germline J gene provides the rest. V is TRBV2 and J is TRBJ2-4; a weak D match, TRBD1 (5 bases). Germline loops: CDR1 SNHLY, CDR2 FYNNEI. This CDR3 has 16 amino acids. The part of the CDR3 DNA that was read is TGTGCCAGCAGTGACTTGGACACCATCCCCCTCTATGGT. This encodes CASSDLDTIPLYG. The whole CDR3 region reads CASSDLDTIPLYGQYF.

With regard to this clone: The missing CDR3 end, 3 residues past where the read stops, is filled in from the germline J gene. The chain is built from TRBV7-9 and TRBJ1-2; maybe TRBD1 (6 bases). Germline CDR1 SEHNR, CDR2 FQNEAQ (reference sequence). The length of the CDR3 is 14 residues. The CDR3 protein is CASSTSGQTDTYTF. The part of the CDR3 DNA that was read is TGTGCCAGCAGCACTTCCGGACAGACAGATACC. Complete variable domain (other parts from reference TRBV7-9 and TRBJ1-2): DTGVSQNPRHKITKRGQNVTFRCDPISEHNRLYWYRQTLGQGPEFLTYFQNEAQLEKSRLLSDRFSAERPKGSFSTLEIQRTEQGDSAMYLCASSTSGQTDTYTFGSGTRLTVV.

Note on this clone: The read terminates 3 residues ahead of where the CDR3 ends, so the germline J gene completes it. The genes are TRBV4-1 and TRBJ2-1; D is possibly TRBD1 (6 bases). Trimming removed 1 base at V and 8 bases at J, with 9 bases between. Germline V gives CDR1 MGHRA, CDR2 YSYEKL. The CDR3 is 13 amino acids. The CDR3 DNA, read in part, is TGCGCCAGCAGCCAAGCGAGGGGGTATGAG. This encodes CASSQARGYE. The CDR3 as a whole reads CASSQARGYEQFF.

With respect to this clone: The missing CDR3 end, 3 residues past where the read stops, is filled in from the germline J gene. V gene TRBV2 combines with J gene TRBJ2-7; 7 bases match TRBD1. CDR1 is SNHLY, CDR2 FYNNEI, per germline. Unmatched junction bases numbered 11, after V lost 10 bases and J lost 5 bases. The CDR3 length is 13 residues. CDR3 sequence: CATEPGGLNEQYF. The sequenced CDR3 bases are TGTGCCACCGAACCAGGGGGTCTAAACGAG.

To note about this clone: The read finishes 3 residues shy of the CDR3 end, and the germline J gene is used to complete it. The J gene is TRBJ1-1, the V gene TRBV12-3 or TRBV12-4; D is possibly TRBD1 (5 bases). This CDR3 has 13 residues. V shed 2 bases and J shed 6 bases, with 10 bases lying between them. The CDR3 sequence is CASSLRGSAEAFF. The part of the CDR3 DNA that was read is TGTGCCAGCAGTTTACGGGGGTCCGCTGAA.

Details on this clone: The read ends 3 residues before the CDR3 terminus; that terminus is restored from the germline J gene. The chain employs TRBV29-1 and TRBJ1-5; D possibly corresponds to TRBD1 (6 bases). CDR1 SQVTM and CDR2 ANQGSEA come from the germline V gene. CDR3 size: 13 residues. With 7 bases removed from V and 3 bases from J, the gap between germline ends came to 13 bases. Partial CDR3 DNA: TGCAGCGCCGAGTCAGGGGTCAATCAGCCC. Encoded protein: CSAESGVNQP. The entire CDR3 sequence reads CSAESGVNQPQHF.

CDR3 loop: CAWSTGPYGYTF. The CDR3 DNA, read in part, is TGTGCCTGGAGTACAGGGCCCTATGGC. The rearrangement links TRBV30 to TRBJ1-2; a possible D gene is TRBD1 (6 bases). Coverage ceases 3 residues before the CDR3 finishes, and the germline J gene fills in the end. Germline V lookup: CDR1 GTSNPN, CDR2 SVGIG (reference sequence). Trimming took off 2 bases at V and 4 bases at J, with 8 bases between the two ends. The CDR3 has 12 amino acids.

Worth noting for this clone: The read finishes 3 residues shy of the CDR3 end, and the germline J gene is used to complete it. The gene calls are TRBV15 and TRBJ2-1; 11 bases fit TRBD2. The V gene end was trimmed by 6 bases and the J gene end by 4 bases; junction bases not matched to a gene: 5. In germline, CDR1 is LNHNV, CDR2 YYDKDF (reference sequence). This CDR3 is 15 amino acids long. The CDR3: CATRSGTSGYNEQFF. The sequenced part of the CDR3 DNA is TGTGCCACCAGGTCCGGGACTAGCGGTTACAATGAG.

Its frequency marks this clone as medium-sized. The CDR3 goes on 3 residues after the read ends, and that part is filled in from the germline J gene. J is TRBJ1-2 and V is TRBV19; TRBD1 matches at 8 bases. The CDR3 contains 14 residues. Germline CDR1 is LNHDA and CDR2 is SQIVND (reference sequence). CDR3 DNA (partial): TGTGCCAGTAGTATAGGGACAGGGAGGGACGGC. Translated: CASSIGTGRDG. The full-length CDR3 reads as CASSIGTGRDGYTF. The full variable domain, rest sourced from reference TRBV19 and TRBJ1-2, is DGGITQSPKYLFRKEGQNVTLSCEQNLNHDAMYWYRQDPGQGLRLIYYSQIVNDFQKGDIAEGYSVSREKKESFPLTVTSAQKNPTAFYLCASSIGTGRDGYTFGSGTRLTVV.

In regard to this clone: The CDR3 is cut off 3 residues early in the read; its end comes from the germline J gene. The chain combines TRBV7-9 with TRBJ1-1; TRBD1 might be the D (6 bases). The CDR3 contains 15 residues. CDR1 is SEHNR and CDR2 is FQNEAQ in the germline V gene (reference sequence). This chain's CDR3 is CASSFRRGGLETAFF. The covered CDR3 bases are TGTGCCAGCAGCTTCCGCAGGGGAGGGTTAGAGACA.

With respect to this clone: Coverage ceases 3 residues before the CDR3 finishes, and the germline J gene fills in the end. The chain is built from TRBV28 and TRBJ1-4; 10 nucleotides align to TRBD1. From germline, CDR1 is MDHEN and CDR2 SYDVKM. V lost 6 bases, J lost 5 bases, and 9 bases stayed unmatched. The CDR3 has 16 amino acids. CDR3 amino acids: CASRRPPGQGNEKLFF. The covered CDR3 bases are TGTGCCAGCAGGCGACCCCCGGGACAGGGGAATGAAAAA.

Note on this clone: Read sequence stops 3 residues before the CDR3 end, and the germline J gene provides the missing end. The J gene is TRBJ2-3, the V gene TRBV30; TRBD1 or TRBD2 may be the D gene (5 bases each). In germline, CDR1 is GTSNPN, CDR2 SVGIG (reference sequence). This CDR3 spans 12 amino acids. CDR3 DNA, as far as it was read: TGTGCCTGGAGTGTAGAGGGGCCGCCG. Residues: CAWSVEGPP. The CDR3 as a whole reads CAWSVEGPPQYF.

This clone counts as large by frequency. The missing CDR3 end, 3 residues past where the read stops, is filled in from the germline J gene. This rearrangement joins TRBV4-2 to TRBJ2-1; 10 bases align to TRBD2. The germline CDR1 and CDR2 sequences are LGHNA and YNFKEQ. Trimming cost V 4 bases and J 0 bases; bases outside gene matches: 18. The CDR3 extends over 21 amino acids. The CDR3 loop reads CASSLTPGLADSLPSYNEQFF. The sequenced part of the CDR3 DNA is TGTGCCAGCAGCCTGACCCCCGGACTAGCGGACTCCCTGCCCTCCTACAATGAG.

With regard to this clone: Read coverage stops 3 residues before the CDR3 terminus; the germline J gene supplies the remainder. The chain recombines TRBV19 with TRBJ2-3; 11 bases match TRBD1. CDR1 and CDR2 (germline): LNHDA, SQIVND (reference sequence). After removal of 10 bases from V and 4 bases from J, the junction contained 7 bases not matched to a gene. The CDR3 extends over 14 amino acids. The CDR3 sequence is CATLDRGLPDTQYF. The sequenced part of the CDR3 DNA is TGTGCCACCTTGGACAGGGGGCTGCCAGATACG.

CDR3 DNA, as far as it was read: TGTGCCAGCAGTTACGTGGGGGGAGATACTGGTGAG. It specifies CASSYVGGDTGE. The full CDR3 is CASSYVGGDTGEQFF. The chain is built from TRBV6-2 or TRBV6-3 and TRBJ2-1; possible D gene TRBD2, 6 bases. The sequenced fragment ends 3 residues before the CDR3 boundary, so the rest is inferred from the germline J gene. Germline lookup yields CDR1 MNHEY and CDR2 SVGEGT. V lost 2 bases and J lost 9, with 17 bases in between. The CDR3 runs to 15 residues.

Concerning this clone itself: Coverage ceases 3 residues before the CDR3 finishes, and the germline J gene fills in the end. The genes are TRBV11-3 and TRBJ1-2; no clear D gene. CDR1 SGHNT and CDR2 YENEEA come from the germline V gene. The CDR3 contains 15 residues. The DNA read from the CDR3 is TGTGCCAGCAGCTTAGGGCAGCGGGCCTACAATGAC. Translated, it gives CASSLGQRAYND. The whole CDR3 reads CASSLGQRAYNDYTF.

About this clone: The missing CDR3 end, 3 residues past where the read stops, is filled in from the germline J gene. The gene calls are TRBV7-6 and TRBJ2-2; tentatively, D is TRBD1 or TRBD2 (6 bases each). Per the germline V gene, CDR1 is SGHVS and CDR2 is FNYEAQ. The CDR3 extends over 14 amino acids. Deletions cut 5 bases from V and 4 bases from J, with 11 bases between. This CDR3 reads CASSAGQPTGELFF. The CDR3 DNA, read in part, is TGTGCCAGCAGCGCGGGACAACCCACCGGGGAG.

Comments on this clone: The junction departs from the called germline gene at one end, perhaps through a read error. Sequencing ends 3 residues short of the CDR3 end; the germline J gene provides the rest. Within the sample, other DNA sequences also encode this same CDR3. V is TRBV7-3 and J is TRBJ1-3; D possibly corresponds to TRBD1 (5 bases). The CDR3 has 15 amino acids. CDR1 is SGHTA and CDR2 is FQGTGA in the germline V gene. The CDR3 protein is CASSLTRGSGNTIYF. CDR3 DNA (partial): TGTGCCAGCAGCTTAACGAGGGGCTCTGGAAACACA.

Notes on this clone: The read ends 3 residues shy of where the CDR3 ends; the end is completed using the germline J gene. The chain is built from TRBV19 and TRBJ1-4; 9 bases are shared with TRBD1. CDR1 is LNHDA and CDR2 is SQIVND in the germline V gene (reference sequence). There are 14 residues in the CDR3. This CDR3 reads CASTETGGNSPLFF. Partial CDR3 DNA: TGTGCCAGTACCGAGACAGGGGGAAATTCACCA.

Turning to this clone: Read sequence stops 3 residues before the CDR3 end, and the germline J gene provides the missing end. The J gene is TRBJ2-4, the V gene TRBV19; 9 positions match TRBD1. Germline CDR1 is LNHDA and CDR2 is SQIVND (reference sequence). The CDR3 has 18 amino acids. The covered CDR3 bases are TGTGCCAGTAGTCCTTCGGCCGCCGGGACAGGGTCTAACTATGGT. It translates to CASSPSAAGTGSNYG. The entire CDR3 sequence reads CASSPSAAGTGSNYGQYF.